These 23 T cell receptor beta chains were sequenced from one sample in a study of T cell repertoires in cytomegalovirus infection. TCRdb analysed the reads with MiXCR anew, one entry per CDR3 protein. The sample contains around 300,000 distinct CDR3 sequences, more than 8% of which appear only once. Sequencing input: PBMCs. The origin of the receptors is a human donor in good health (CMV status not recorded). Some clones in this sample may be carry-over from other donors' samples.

The CDR3 sequence is CASSEKAPRAPLSDTQYF. The CDR3 DNA reads as TGTGCCAGCAGTGAAAAGGCCCCTCGAGCCCCCCTCTCAGATACGCAGTATTTT. V is TRBV2 and J is TRBJ2-3; D gene ambiguous. This CDR3 has 18 residues. V lost 2 bases, J lost 4 bases, and 22 bases lay in between. Germline V CDR1 and CDR2: SNHLY, FYNNEI. Based on the CDR3 plus reference TRBV2 and TRBJ2-3, the full variable domain is EPEVTQTPSHQVTQMGQEVILRCVPISNHLYFYWYRQILGQKVEFLVSFYNNEISEKSEIFDDQFSVERPDGSNFTLKIRSTKLEDSAMYFCASSEKAPRAPLSDTQYFGPGTRLTVL.

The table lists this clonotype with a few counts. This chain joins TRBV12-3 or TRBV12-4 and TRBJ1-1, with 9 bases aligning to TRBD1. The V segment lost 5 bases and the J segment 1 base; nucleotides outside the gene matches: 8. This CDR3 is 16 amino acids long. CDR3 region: CASSPHPGQGNTEAFF. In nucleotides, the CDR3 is TGTGCCAGCAGTCCCCATCCGGGACAGGGGAACACTGAAGCTTTCTTT.

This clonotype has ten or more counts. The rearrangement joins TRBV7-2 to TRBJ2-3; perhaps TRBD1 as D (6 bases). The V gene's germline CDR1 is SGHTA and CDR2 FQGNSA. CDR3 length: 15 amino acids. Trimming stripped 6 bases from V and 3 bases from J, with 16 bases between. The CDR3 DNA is TGTGCCAGCAGTTCGGGACACTTACGGACAGATACGCAGTATTTT. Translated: CASSSGHLRTDTQYF.

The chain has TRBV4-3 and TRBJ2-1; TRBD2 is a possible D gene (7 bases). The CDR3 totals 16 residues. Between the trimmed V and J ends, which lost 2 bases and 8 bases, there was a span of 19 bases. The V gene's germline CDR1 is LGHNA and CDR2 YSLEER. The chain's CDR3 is CASSQLSTGGGYEQFF. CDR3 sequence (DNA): TGCGCCAGCAGCCAATTAAGTACGGGGGGCGGGTATGAGCAGTTCTTC.

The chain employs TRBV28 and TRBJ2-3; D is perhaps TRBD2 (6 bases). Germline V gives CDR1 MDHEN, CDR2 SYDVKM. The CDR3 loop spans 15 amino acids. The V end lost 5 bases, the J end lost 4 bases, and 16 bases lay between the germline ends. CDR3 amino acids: CASSETGLLSDTQYF. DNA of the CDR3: TGTGCCAGCAGTGAGACGGGACTCCTATCAGATACGCAGTATTTT. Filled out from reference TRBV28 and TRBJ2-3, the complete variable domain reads DVKVTQSSRYLVKRTGEKVFLECVQDMDHENMFWYRQDPGLGLRLIYFSYDVKMKEKGDIPEGYSVSREKKERFSLILESASTNQTSMYLCASSETGLLSDTQYFGPGTRLTVL.

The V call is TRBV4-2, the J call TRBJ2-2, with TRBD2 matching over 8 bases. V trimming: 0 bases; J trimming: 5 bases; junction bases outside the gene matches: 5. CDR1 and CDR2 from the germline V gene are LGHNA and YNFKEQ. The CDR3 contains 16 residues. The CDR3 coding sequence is TGTGCCAGCAGCCAAGAAGCAGCGGGAGTTACCGGGGAGCTGTTTTTT. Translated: CASSQEAAGVTGELFF.

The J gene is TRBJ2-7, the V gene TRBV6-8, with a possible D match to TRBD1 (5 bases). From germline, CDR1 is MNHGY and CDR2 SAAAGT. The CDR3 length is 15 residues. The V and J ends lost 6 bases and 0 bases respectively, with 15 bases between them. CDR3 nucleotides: TGTGCCAGCAGAGCCCAGGGATTTAGCTCCTACGAGCAGTACTTC. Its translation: CASRAQGFSSYEQYF.

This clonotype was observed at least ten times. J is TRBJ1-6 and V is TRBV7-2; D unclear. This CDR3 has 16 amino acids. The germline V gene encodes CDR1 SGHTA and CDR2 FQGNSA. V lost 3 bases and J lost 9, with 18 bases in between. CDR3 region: CASSLVGSPQSSPLHF. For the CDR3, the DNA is TGTGCCAGCAGCTTGGTTGGTTCACCTCAAAGTTCACCCCTCCACTTT. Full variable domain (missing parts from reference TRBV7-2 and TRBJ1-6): GAGVSQSPSNKVTEKGKDVELRCDPISGHTALYWYRQSLGQGLEFLIYFQGNSAPDKSGLPSDRFSAERTGGSVSTLTIQRTQQEDSAVYLCASSLVGSPQSSPLHFGNGTRLTVT.

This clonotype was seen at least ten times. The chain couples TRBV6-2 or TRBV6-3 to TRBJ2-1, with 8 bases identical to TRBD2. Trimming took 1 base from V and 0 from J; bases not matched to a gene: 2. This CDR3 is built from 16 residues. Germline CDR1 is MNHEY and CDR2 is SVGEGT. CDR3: CASSYFGRASYNEQFF. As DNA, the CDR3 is TGTGCCAGCAGTTACTTCGGGAGGGCCTCCTACAATGAGCAGTTCTTC.

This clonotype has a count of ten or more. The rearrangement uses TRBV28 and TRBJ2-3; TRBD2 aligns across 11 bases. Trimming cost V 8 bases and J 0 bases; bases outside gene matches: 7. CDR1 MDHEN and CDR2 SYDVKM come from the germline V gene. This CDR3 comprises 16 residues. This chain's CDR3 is CASPPLAGVSTDTQYF. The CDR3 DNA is TGTGCCAGCCCTCCACTAGCGGGAGTTAGCACAGATACGCAGTATTTT.

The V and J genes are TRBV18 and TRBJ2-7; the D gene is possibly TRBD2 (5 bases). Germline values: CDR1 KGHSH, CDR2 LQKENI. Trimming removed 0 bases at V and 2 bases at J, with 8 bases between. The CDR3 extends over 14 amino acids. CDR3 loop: CASSPPGLTYEQYF. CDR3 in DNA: TGTGCCAGCTCACCACCCGGACTCACCTACGAGCAGTACTTC.

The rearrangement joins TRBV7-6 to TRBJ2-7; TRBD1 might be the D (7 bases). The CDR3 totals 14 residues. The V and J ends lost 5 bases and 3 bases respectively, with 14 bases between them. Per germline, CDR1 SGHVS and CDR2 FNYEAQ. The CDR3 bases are TGTGCCAGCAGCCCAGGGGGGCCTTACTACGAGCAGTACTTC. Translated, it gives CASSPGGPYYEQYF.

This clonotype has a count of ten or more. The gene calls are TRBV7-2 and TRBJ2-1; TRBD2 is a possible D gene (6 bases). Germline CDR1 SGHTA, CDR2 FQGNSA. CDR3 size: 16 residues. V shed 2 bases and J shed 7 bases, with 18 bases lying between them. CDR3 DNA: TGTGCCAGCAGCTTATTCGCGGATCCGGGGGTGAATGAGCAGTTCTTC. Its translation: CASSLFADPGVNEQFF.

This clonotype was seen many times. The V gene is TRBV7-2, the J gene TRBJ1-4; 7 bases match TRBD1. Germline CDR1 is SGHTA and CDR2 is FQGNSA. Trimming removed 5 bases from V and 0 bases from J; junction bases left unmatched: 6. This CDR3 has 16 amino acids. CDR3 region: CASSPRTGATNEKLFF. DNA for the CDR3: TGTGCCAGCAGCCCAAGGACAGGCGCAACTAATGAAAAACTGTTTTTT.

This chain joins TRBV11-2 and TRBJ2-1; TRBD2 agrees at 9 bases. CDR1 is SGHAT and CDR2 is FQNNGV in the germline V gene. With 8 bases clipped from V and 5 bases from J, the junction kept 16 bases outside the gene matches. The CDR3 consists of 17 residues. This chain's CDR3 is CASRMGGAGGPHNEQFF. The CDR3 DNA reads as TGTGCCAGCCGCATGGGGGGGGCGGGAGGGCCCCACAATGAGCAGTTCTTC.

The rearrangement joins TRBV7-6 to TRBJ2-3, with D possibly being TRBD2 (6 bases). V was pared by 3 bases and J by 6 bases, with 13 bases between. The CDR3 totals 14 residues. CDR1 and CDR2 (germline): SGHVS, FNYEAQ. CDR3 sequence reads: CASSLLARGDTQYF. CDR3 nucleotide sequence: TGTGCCAGCAGCTTGCTCGCCCGGGGGGATACGCAGTATTTT.

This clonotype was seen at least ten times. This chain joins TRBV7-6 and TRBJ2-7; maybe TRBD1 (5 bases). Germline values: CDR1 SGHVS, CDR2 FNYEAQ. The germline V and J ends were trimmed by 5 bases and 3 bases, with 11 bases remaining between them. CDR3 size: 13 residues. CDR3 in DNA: TGTGCCAGCAGCCCAGGGCCCTACTACGAGCAGTACTTC. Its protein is CASSPGPYYEQYF. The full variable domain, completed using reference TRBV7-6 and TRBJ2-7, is GAGVSQSPRYKVTKRGQDVALRCDPISGHVSLYWYRQALGQGPEFLTYFNYEAQQDKSGLPNDRFSAERPEGSISTLTIQRTEQRDSAMYRCASSPGPYYEQYFGPGTRLTVT.

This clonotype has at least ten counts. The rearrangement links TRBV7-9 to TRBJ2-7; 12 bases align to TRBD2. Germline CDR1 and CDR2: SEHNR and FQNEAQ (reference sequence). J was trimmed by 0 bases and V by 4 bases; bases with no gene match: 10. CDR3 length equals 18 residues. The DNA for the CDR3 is TGTGCCAGCAGCTCAGAAAGCCCACTAGCGGGGGGCTCCTACGAGCAGTACTTC. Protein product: CASSSESPLAGGSYEQYF.

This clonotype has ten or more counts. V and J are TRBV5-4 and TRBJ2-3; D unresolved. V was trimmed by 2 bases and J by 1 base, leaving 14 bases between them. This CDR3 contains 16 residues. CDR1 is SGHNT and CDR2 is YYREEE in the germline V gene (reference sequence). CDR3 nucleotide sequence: TGTGCCAGCAGCTTACAAGCCTTTGGAGGCACAGATACGCAGTATTTT. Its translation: CASSLQAFGGTDTQYF.

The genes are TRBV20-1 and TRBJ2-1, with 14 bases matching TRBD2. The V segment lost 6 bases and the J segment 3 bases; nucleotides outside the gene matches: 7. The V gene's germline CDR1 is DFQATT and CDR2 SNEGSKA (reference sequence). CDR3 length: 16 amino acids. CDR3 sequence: CSAPGTSGSLYNEQFF. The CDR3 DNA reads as TGCAGTGCACCTGGGACTAGCGGGAGTCTCTACAATGAGCAGTTCTTC.

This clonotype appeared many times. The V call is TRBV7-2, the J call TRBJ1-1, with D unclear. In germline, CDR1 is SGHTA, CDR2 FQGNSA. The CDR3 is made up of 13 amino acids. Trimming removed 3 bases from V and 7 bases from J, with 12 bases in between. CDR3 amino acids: CASSFYKGLEAFF. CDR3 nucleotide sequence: TGTGCCAGCAGCTTCTACAAAGGACTTGAAGCTTTCTTT.

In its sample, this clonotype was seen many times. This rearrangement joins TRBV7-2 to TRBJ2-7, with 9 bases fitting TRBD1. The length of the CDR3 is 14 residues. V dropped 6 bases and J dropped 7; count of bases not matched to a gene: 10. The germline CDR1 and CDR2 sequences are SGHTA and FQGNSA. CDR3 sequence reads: CASRIQGAYTEQYF. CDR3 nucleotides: TGTGCCAGCAGAATACAGGGGGCCTATACTGAGCAGTACTTC. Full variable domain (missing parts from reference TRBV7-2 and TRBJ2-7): GAGVSQSPSNKVTEKGKDVELRCDPISGHTALYWYRQSLGQGLEFLIYFQGNSAPDKSGLPSDRFSAERTGGSVSTLTIQRTQQEDSAVYLCASRIQGAYTEQYFGPGTRLTVT.

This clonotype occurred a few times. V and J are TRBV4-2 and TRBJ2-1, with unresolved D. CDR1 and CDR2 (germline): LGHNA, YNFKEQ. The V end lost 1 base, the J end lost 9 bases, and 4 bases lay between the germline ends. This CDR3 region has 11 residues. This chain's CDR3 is CASSQGLEQFF. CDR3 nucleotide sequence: TGTGCCAGCAGCCAAGGTCTTGAGCAGTTCTTC.